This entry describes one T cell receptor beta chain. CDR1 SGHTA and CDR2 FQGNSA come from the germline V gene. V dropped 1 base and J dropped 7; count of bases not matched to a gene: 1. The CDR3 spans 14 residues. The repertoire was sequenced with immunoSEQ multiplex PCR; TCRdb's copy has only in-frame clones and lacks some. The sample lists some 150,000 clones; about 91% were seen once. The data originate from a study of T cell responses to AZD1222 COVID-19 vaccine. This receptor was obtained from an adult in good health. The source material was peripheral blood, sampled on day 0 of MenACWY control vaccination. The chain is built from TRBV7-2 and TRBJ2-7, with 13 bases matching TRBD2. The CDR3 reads CASSLGLAGGEQYF. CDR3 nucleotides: TGTGCCAGCAGCTTAGGACTAGCGGGAGGTGAGCAGTACTTC.